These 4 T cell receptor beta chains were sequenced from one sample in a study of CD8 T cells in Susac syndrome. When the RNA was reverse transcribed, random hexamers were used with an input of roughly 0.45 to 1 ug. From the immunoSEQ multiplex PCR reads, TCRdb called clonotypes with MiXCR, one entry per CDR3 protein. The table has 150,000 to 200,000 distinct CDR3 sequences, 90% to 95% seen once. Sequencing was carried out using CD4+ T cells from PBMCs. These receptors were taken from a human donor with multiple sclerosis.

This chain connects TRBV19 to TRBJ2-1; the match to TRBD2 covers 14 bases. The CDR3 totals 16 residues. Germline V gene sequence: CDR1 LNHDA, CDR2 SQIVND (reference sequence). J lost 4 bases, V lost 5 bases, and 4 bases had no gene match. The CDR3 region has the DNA TGTGCCAGTAGTTTCCGACTAGCGGGGGGGTACAATGAGCAGTTCTTC. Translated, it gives CASSFRLAGGYNEQFF. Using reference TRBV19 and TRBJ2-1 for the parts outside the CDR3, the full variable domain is DGGITQSPKYLFRKEGQNVTLSCEQNLNHDAMYWYRQDPGQGLRLIYYSQIVNDFQKGDIAEGYSVSREKKESFPLTVTSAQKNPTAFYLCASSFRLAGGYNEQFFGPGTRLTVL.

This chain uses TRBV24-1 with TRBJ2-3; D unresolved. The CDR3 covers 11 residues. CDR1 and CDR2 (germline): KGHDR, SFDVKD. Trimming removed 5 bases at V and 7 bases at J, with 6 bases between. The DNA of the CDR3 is TGTGCCACCAGTGTTGAGCATACGCAGTATTTT. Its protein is CATSVEHTQYF.

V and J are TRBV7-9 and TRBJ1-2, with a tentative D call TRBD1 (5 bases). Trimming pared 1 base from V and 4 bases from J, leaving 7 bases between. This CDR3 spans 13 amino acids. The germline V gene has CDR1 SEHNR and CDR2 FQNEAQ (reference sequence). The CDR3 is CASSLGDFYGYTF. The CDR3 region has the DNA TGTGCCAGCAGCTTAGGGGACTTCTATGGCTACACCTTC.

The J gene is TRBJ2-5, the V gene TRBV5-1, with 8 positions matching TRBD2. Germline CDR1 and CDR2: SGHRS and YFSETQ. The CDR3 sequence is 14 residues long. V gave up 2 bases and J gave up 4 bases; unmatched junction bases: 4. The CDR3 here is CASSFGLATETQYF. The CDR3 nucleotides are TGCGCCAGCAGCTTCGGACTAGCAACAGAGACCCAGTACTTC.